Reported below is one T cell receptor (beta chain). V lost 4 bases, J lost 6 bases, and 18 bases lay in between. Germline-derived CDR1 and CDR2 are SEHNR and FQNEAQ (reference sequence). The length of the CDR3 is 15 residues. This record belongs to a study of blood T cell repertoires in COVID-19. Study-wide background: Italy, Spain and the United States were the sources of the convalescent and acute COVID-19 samples.

Study processing details: Amplifying reference gene primers gave estimates of nucleated cell counts. Generated by immunoSEQ multiplex PCR, the TCRdb table keeps only in-frame clones and is missing some. Clonal size and the V and J genes are those of that table, whereas D and trimming came from the DNA. In the table there are approximately 11,000 clones, approximately 84% of which are singletons. The source is a man aged 45-65 years with active COVID-19. Sequences were obtained from peripheral blood. This chain uses TRBV7-9 with TRBJ1-1; D is unclear. The CDR3, as DNA: TGTGCCAGCAGCTCATATTTGGTGGCGGCCTCTGAAGCTTTCTTT. This sequence encodes CASSSYLVAASEAFF. The full variable domain, rest sourced from reference TRBV7-9 and TRBJ1-1, is DTGVSQNPRHKITKRGQNVTFRCDPISEHNRLYWYRQTLGQGPEFLTYFQNEAQLEKSRLLSDRFSAERPKGSFSTLEIQRTEQGDSAMYLCASSSYLVAASEAFFGQGTRLTVV.